This T cell receptor beta chain was recorded in a study of blood T cell repertoires in COVID-19. Study context: Donors in the United States, Italy and Spain gave samples during acute or convalescent COVID-19.

Libraries were prepared by immunoSEQ multiplex PCR; TCRdb keeps only in-frame clonotypes and omits some of them. The top ten clones hold less than 3.5% of a sample with 150,000 to 200,000 clones, roughly nine tenths of them seen once. Germline lookup yields CDR1 SGHRS and CDR2 YFSETQ. Deletions cut 3 bases from V and 6 bases from J, with 12 bases between. The CDR3 spans 13 residues. Specimen: peripheral blood. This chain uses TRBV5-1 with TRBJ1-2; D remains ambiguous. This TCR was sampled from a woman aged 30 to 39 with active or convalescent COVID-19. In DNA form, the CDR3 reads TGCGCCAGCAGCTCAGCCAGACACGATGGCTACACCTTC. Its translation: CASSSARHDGYTF.